This T cell receptor (beta chain) was identified during a study of cytomegalovirus exposure and HLA in healthy donors. Overall study results and limits: Across donors, presence/absence analyses took sequencing depth to be roughly uniform. Most CMV-associated TCR beta chains appeared HLA-restricted in a later analysis.

Use of 60 Vbeta and 13 Jbeta primers characterized the PCR. The assay was immunoSEQ multiplex PCR, and TCRdb's table has in-frame clones only and misses some. The data hold under 150,000 clones, with approximately 71% observed a single time. The CDR3 loop spans 14 amino acids. V lost 7 bases to trimming and J lost 3 bases, with 16 bases between them. Germline V gene sequence: CDR1 SEHNR, CDR2 FQNEAQ (reference sequence). To note about this clone: Its specificity is not known.

Though probably carrying unrecorded immune exposures, donors were nominally healthy at sampling. The V and J genes are TRBV7-9 and TRBJ2-7; D is perhaps TRBD1 (6 bases). The origin of this receptor is an older woman in good health and CMV-seronegative. Specimen: PBMCs. CDR3 sequence (DNA): TGTGCCAGCAACTCAGGGGCCGCGGGCTACGAGCAGTACTTC. The encoded protein is CASNSGAAGYEQYF. Full variable domain (rest looked up from reference TRBV7-9 and TRBJ2-7): DTGVSQNPRHKITKRGQNVTFRCDPISEHNRLYWYRQTLGQGPEFLTYFQNEAQLEKSRLLSDRFSAERPKGSFSTLEIQRTEQGDSAMYLCASNSGAAGYEQYFGPGTRLTVT.